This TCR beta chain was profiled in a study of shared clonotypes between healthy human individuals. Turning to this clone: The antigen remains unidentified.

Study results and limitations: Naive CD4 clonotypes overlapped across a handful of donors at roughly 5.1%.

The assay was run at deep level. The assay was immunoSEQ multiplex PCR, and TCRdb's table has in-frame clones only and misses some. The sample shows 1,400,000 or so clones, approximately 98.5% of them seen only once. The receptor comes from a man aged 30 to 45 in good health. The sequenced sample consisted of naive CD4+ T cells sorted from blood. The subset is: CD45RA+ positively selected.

The CDR3 spells CASSPGRSSGNTIYF. CDR3 bases: TGTGCCAGCAGCCCGGGACGGAGCTCTGGAAACACCATATATTTT. The chain employs TRBV7-2 and TRBJ1-3, with a possible D match to TRBD1 (5 bases). The length of the CDR3 is 15 residues. Trimming pared 5 bases from V and 0 bases from J, leaving 11 bases between. CDR1 is SGHTA and CDR2 is FQGNSA in the germline V gene.